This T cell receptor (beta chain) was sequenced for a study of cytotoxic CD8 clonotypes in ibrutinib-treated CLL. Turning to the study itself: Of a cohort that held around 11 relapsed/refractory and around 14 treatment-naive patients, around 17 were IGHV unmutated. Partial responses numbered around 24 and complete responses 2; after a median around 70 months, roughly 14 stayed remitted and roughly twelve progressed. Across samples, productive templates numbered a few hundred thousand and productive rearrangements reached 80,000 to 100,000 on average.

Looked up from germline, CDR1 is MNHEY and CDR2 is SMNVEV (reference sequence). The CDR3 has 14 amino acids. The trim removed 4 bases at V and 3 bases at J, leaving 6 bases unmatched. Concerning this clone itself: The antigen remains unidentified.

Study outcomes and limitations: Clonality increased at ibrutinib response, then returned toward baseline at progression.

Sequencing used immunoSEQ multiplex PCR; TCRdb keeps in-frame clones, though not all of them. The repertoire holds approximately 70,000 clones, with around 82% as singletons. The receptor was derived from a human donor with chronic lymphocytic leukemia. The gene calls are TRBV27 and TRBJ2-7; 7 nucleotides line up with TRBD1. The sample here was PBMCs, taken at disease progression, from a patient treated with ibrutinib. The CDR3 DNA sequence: TGTGCCAGCAGTTCGGGACAGATTTTCTACGAGCAGTACTTC. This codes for CASSSGQIFYEQYF.